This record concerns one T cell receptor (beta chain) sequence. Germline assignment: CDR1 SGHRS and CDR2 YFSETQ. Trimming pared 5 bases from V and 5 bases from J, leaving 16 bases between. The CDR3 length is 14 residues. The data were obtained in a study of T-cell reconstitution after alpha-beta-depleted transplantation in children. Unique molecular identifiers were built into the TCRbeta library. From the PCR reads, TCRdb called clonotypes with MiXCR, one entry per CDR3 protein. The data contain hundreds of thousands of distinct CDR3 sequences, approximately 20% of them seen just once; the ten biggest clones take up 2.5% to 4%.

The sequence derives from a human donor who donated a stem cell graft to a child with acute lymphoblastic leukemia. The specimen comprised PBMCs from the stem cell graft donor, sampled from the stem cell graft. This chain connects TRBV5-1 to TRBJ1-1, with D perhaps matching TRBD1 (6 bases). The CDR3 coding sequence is TGCGCCAGCAGAAAAGGGGGAGGCGAAACTGAAGCTTTCTTT. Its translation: CASRKGGGETEAFF.